This T cell receptor (beta chain) was retrieved from a study of technical replicates of blood from a few donors. The protocol was immunoSEQ multiplex PCR, while the TCRdb copy is restricted to in-frame clones and leaves out a portion. The sample carries approximately 73,000 clones, over 90% recorded once. The germline CDR1 and CDR2 sequences are GTSNPN and SVGIG (reference sequence). V shed 5 bases, J shed 13 bases, and the junction held 10 bases outside the gene matches. This CDR3 region has 13 residues. Sequenced input: T cells isolated from PBMCs. The chain links TRBV30 to TRBJ2-1; 11 bases agree with TRBD2. This receptor was obtained from a human donor in good health. The CDR3 DNA sequence: TGTGCCTGGGCAGGGACTAGCGGCCTGCAACAGTTCTTC. Translation gives CAWAGTSGLQQFF.